This T cell receptor (beta chain) was sequenced during a study of cytomegalovirus exposure and HLA in healthy donors. The CDR3 totals 10 residues. Germline lookup yields CDR1 MDHEN and CDR2 SYDVKM. The protocol was immunoSEQ multiplex PCR, while the TCRdb copy is restricted to in-frame clones and leaves out a portion. The table includes about 180,000 clones, 85% detected once. This clone was detected once. One junction end disagrees with the germline gene, perhaps due to a read error. This clonotype was obtained from a man between 18 and 35 years old in good health and CMV-seropositive. V is TRBV28 and J is TRBJ2-2, with D perhaps TRBD1 (5 bases). The specimen was PBMCs. CDR3 sequence: CASRPPGISF. The CDR3 region has the DNA TGTGCCAGCAGACCACCAGGGATCTCGTTT. Full variable domain (missing parts from reference TRBV28 and TRBJ2-2): DVKVTQSSRYLVKRTGEKVFLECVQDMDHENMFWYRQDPGLGLRLIYFSYDVKMKEKGDIPEGYSVSREKKERFSLILESASTNQTSMYLCASRPPGISFGEGSRLTVL.